This T cell receptor beta chain comes out of a study of CD8+ T cells in alopecia areata. Study-wide results and limits: Unlike in mice, where it was clearer, TCR sharing across patients was less clear, possibly HLA-related.

Comment on this clone: Antigen specificity is unknown.

Extraction and reverse transcription of RNA yielded cDNA as the sequencing template. Clones were sequenced by immunoSEQ multiplex PCR, and TCRdb holds only the in-frame ones, with some missing. The sample lists around 250,000 clones; roughly 69% were seen once. V lost 6 bases and J 2 bases, leaving 11 bases between the germline ends. The germline V gene has CDR1 SGHTA and CDR2 FQGNSA. The CDR3 totals 13 residues. The starting material was CD4+ T cells sorted from blood, obtained at week 0. This receptor was identified in a human donor with alopecia areata. The chain couples TRBV7-2 to TRBJ2-7; a weak D match, TRBD2 (5 bases). The CDR3 spells CASRSYSAYEQYF. The CDR3 DNA reads as TGTGCCAGCAGGTCCTATAGCGCCTACGAGCAGTACTTC.